Sequencing of this TCR beta chain was carried out in a study of blood T cell repertoires in COVID-19. Study information: Some COVID-19 samples were acute and others convalescent; all came from the United States, Italy and Spain. Nucleic acid was either cDNA or gDNA, and it came from T cells, B-cell-depleted T cells, or PBMCs.

CDR3 length: 15 amino acids. The V gene's germline CDR1 is SGHAT and CDR2 FQNNGV. With 1 base removed from V and 4 bases from J, the gap between germline ends came to 13 bases. Original processing notes: The authors estimated nucleated cell counts from reference gene primer amplification. TCRdb keeps only in-frame clones here, not all; method: immunoSEQ multiplex PCR. V and J calls plus clone size are reproduced from that table; the DNA served to infer D and trimming. The sample comprises about 240,000 clones, roughly four fifths of which are singletons, and 9.5% to 15% rests with the top ten. The specimen sequenced was peripheral blood. The V call is TRBV11-2, the J call TRBJ1-1, with a tentative D call TRBD1 (6 bases). The sequence was collected from an older woman with active or convalescent COVID-19. CDR3 nucleotide sequence: TGTGCCAGCAGCTTAGCCACAGGGCCGGGCACTGAAGCTTTCTTT. Encoded protein: CASSLATGPGTEAFF.